This T cell receptor beta chain was captured by sequencing in a study of cytomegalovirus exposure and HLA in healthy donors. Regarding the study as a whole: The Asian-associated ancestry cluster reportedly had fewer N-insertions than the roughly 670-donor mean in a later analysis. HLA allele associations emerged for about 16,000 TCR beta sequences in a later analysis, at 0.05 false discovery rate. In a later analysis, HLA-C alleles had the fewest associated TCRs, DRB1 alleles the most.

The primer mix had 60 Vbeta and 13 Jbeta primers. Generated by immunoSEQ multiplex PCR, the TCRdb table keeps only in-frame clones and is missing some. The sample includes 200,000 or so clones, approximately 84% of them seen just once. The CDR3 spans 15 residues. Germline V CDR1 and CDR2: MGHRA, YSYEKL. V trimming: 4 bases; J trimming: 2 bases; junction bases outside the gene matches: 4. In regard to this clone: The antigen remains unidentified.

This clonotype was sampled from a girl in the first two years of life in good health and CMV-seronegative. The V and J genes are TRBV4-1 and TRBJ1-4; 7 bases map to TRBD1. The sample comprised PBMCs. The CDR3 DNA is TGCGCCAGCAGCCGCCTGACAGGGACTAATGAAAAACTGTTTTTT. Translation gives CASSRLTGTNEKLFF.